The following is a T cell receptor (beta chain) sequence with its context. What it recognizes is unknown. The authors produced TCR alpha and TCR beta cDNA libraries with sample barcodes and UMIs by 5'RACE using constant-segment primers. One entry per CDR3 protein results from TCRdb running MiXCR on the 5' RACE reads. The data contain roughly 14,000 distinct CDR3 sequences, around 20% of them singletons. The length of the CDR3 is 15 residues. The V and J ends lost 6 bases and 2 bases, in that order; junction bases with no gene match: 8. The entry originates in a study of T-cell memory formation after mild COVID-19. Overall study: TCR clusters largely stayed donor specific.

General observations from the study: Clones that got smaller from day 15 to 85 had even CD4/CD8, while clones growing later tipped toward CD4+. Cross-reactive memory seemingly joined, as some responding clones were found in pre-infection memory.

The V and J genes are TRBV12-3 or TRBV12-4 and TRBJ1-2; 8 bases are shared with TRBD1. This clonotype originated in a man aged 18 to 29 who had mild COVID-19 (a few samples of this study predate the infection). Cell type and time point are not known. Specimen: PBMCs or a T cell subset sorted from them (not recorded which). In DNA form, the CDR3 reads TGTGCCAGCAGCCACCAGGGGGCTGCCAACTATGGCTACACCTTC. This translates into CASSHQGAANYGYTF.